This T cell receptor beta chain stems from a study of cytomegalovirus exposure and HLA in healthy donors. Study at large: The roughly 110 validation repertoires were reported in a later analysis to have been generated on the same platform as the approximately 700 first-cohort repertoires. Study findings and constraints: First-cohort TCR clusters tended to co-occur in the 120 or so validation repertoires, a later analysis found. Most TCR sequences proved rare, with some public TCRs found in many donors.

It was the approximately 120-subject validation cohort, separate from the roughly 700-subject first cohort, to which the donors belonged. The germline V gene encodes CDR1 WSHSY and CDR2 SAAADI. Trimming took off 7 bases at V and 7 bases at J, with 16 bases between the two ends. The length of the CDR3 is 13 residues. Produced via immunoSEQ multiplex PCR; TCRdb's table is partial and in-frame only. The table shows roughly 73,000 clones, with roughly 96% occurring only once. Regarding this clone: Antigen unknown.

The chain employs TRBV10-2 and TRBJ1-1, with D uncertain. The sequencing sample was made of PBMCs. The origin of this receptor is a man aged 18 to 29 in good health and CMV-seronegative. CDR3 sequence (DNA): TGCGCCAGCATTCCCGAGCCTGGTATTGAAGCTTTCTTT. It translates to CASIPEPGIEAFF.